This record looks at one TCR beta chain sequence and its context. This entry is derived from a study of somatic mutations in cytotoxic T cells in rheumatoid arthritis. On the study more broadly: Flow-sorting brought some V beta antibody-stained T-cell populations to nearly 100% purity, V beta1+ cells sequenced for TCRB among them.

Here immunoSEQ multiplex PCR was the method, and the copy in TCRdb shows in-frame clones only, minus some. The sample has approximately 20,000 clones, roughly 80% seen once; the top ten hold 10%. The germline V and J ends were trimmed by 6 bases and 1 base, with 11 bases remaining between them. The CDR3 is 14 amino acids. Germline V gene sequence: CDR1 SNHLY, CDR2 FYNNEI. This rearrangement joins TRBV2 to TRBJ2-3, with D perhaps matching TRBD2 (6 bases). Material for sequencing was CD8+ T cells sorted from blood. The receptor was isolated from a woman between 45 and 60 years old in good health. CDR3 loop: CASRTGTGTDTQYF. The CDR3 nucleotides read TGTGCCAGCAGAACCGGGACTGGCACAGATACGCAGTATTTT.